These T cell receptor beta chains were read from a single sample in a study of response to subunit inactivated influenza vaccine. TCRdb analysed the RT-PCR reads with MiXCR anew, one entry per CDR3 protein. Of about 620,000 distinct CDR3 sequences detected, about 10% appear once; the ten largest clones hold 10%. The material sequenced was PBMCs from blood, taken on the day of vaccination. The receptors were sampled from a man aged 45-65 years who received an inactivated influenza vaccine. The CDR3 runs from the conserved cysteine through the conserved F or W. D genes are given only for firm matches. Clone sizes are given selectively: once, few, many, or a class where the clone is expanded.

>TRBV6-5|TRBJ1-4|TRBD1|.
TGTGCCAGCAGTTACCGGGACAGCTTAAATGAAAAACTGTTTTTT
CASSYRDSLNEKLFF
>TRBV5-1|TRBJ1-2|.|few
TGCGCCAGCAGCTTCCAGGGGGGCTACACCTTC
CASSFQGGYTF
>TRBV4-3|TRBJ2-1|.|few
TGCGCCAGCAGCCAAGATAGTACAGGGAGGGATGAGCAGTTCTTC
CASSQDSTGRDEQFF
>TRBV12-3/TRBV12-4|TRBJ2-7|.|many
TGTGCCAGCAAGGGGGGCTGGGGGTACGAGCAGTACTTC
CASKGGWGYEQYF
>TRBV5-1|TRBJ2-3|.|few
TGCGCCAGCAGCTTGGCCCCGACAGGTCCTAGCACAGATACGCAGTATTTT
CASSLAPTGPSTDTQYF
>TRBV5-6|TRBJ1-3|.|many
TGTGCCAGCAGGGAACGCTCTGGAAACACCATATATTTT
CASRERSGNTIYF
>TRBV3-1|TRBJ2-1|.|few
TGTGCCAGCAGCCCGCTGGGTGAGCAGTTCTTC
CASSPLGEQFF
>TRBV20-1|TRBJ1-6|TRBD1|few
TGCAGTGCTCCGACAGGGGCAAATAATTCACCCCTCCACTTT
CSAPTGANNSPLHF
>TRBV20-1|TRBJ2-1|TRBD2|many
TGCAGTGCTAGCCCTCAGGGACTAGGGTCCTACAATGAGCAGTTCTTC
CSASPQGLGSYNEQFF
>TRBV11-2|TRBJ2-3|.|few
TGTGCCAGCAGCCCACCCGGGCGGGGATACCAAAGCACAGATACGCAGTATTTT
CASSPPGRGYQSTDTQYF
>TRBV5-6|TRBJ2-3|.|.
TGTGCCAGCAGCTGGGGAGTAGACACAGATACGCAGTATTTT
CASSWGVDTDTQYF
>TRBV10-3|TRBJ2-3|TRBD1|.
TGTGCCATCAGTGACCCTTTGGGACAGCGAGATACGCAGTATTTT
CAISDPLGQRDTQYF
>TRBV20-1|TRBJ2-1|.|.
TGCAGTGGGGGGTTCTACAATGAGCAGTTCTTC
CSGGFYNEQFF
>TRBV12-3/TRBV12-4|TRBJ2-5|TRBD2|.
TGTGCCAGCAGTTTAAAGCGGGGGGTGTACCAAGAGACCCAGTACTTC
CASSLKRGVYQETQYF
>TRBV4-3|TRBJ2-7|.|few
TGCGCCAGCAGCCAGGATCCTAGCGAGAACTCCTACGAGCAGTACTTC
CASSQDPSENSYEQYF
>TRBV15|TRBJ2-2|.|.
TGTGCCACCAGCAACGGGATCGGGGAGCTGTTTTTT
CATSNGIGELFF
>TRBV5-6|TRBJ2-1|TRBD2|.
TGTGCCAGCAGCCGACGCGGACTAGTAGGCAATGAGCAGTTCTTC
CASSRRGLVGNEQFF
>TRBV5-1|TRBJ2-3|TRBD2|few
TGCGCCAGCAGACTAGCGGGGGGAGATACGCAGTATTTT
CASRLAGGDTQYF
>TRBV18|TRBJ2-3|.|.
TGTGCCAGCTCACCACCAACTAAAACAGATACGCAGTATTTT
CASSPPTKTDTQYF
>TRBV7-2|TRBJ2-1|TRBD2|many
TGTGCCAGCAGTTTAATTAGCGGGAGGGCCTCCTACAATGAGCAGTTCTTC
CASSLISGRASYNEQFF
>TRBV20-1|TRBJ1-2|.|.
TGCAGTGCTAGAGAAGGGCCTAGCTATGGCTACACCTTC
CSAREGPSYGYTF
>TRBV20-1|TRBJ2-1|.|.
TGCAGTGCCCTGGTCCCTTCGAGCGCGTACAATGAGCAGTTCTTC
CSALVPSSAYNEQFF
>TRBV7-9|TRBJ1-3|TRBD1|few
TGTGCCAGCAGCTTAAATAGGGGGCCGCACTCTGGAAACACCATATATTTT
CASSLNRGPHSGNTIYF
>TRBV15|TRBJ1-5|.|.
TGTGCCACCAGCAGAGTAGTGGGAAATCAGCCCCAGCATTTT
CATSRVVGNQPQHF
>TRBV7-9|TRBJ1-6|.|many
TGTGCCAGCAGCCCCCTTTTGTGGCAGGGGCGACTTGAGGCCAATTCACCCCTCCACTTT
CASSPLLWQGRLEANSPLHF
>TRBV7-2|TRBJ2-5|.|once
TGTGTCAGCAGTAATGAGCCCCGACGAGAGACCCAGTACTTC
CVSSNEPRRETQYF
>TRBV7-2|TRBJ1-1|.|.
TGTGCCAGCAGCTTTAGCAATACCGACAGGGAAGCTTTCTTT
CASSFSNTDREAFF
>TRBV2|TRBJ1-1|.|.
TGTGCCAGCAGTGACGGGGTATCTGAAGCTTTCTTT
CASSDGVSEAFF
>TRBV29-1|TRBJ1-1|.|many
TGCAGCGTTGAAAGGGGGGGAGTGAACACTGAAGCTTTCTTT
CSVERGGVNTEAFF
>TRBV7-2|TRBJ1-5|.|few
TGTGCCAGCAGCTTAGCCCAAGAGGGGGCCCAGCATTTT
CASSLAQEGAQHF
>TRBV15|TRBJ1-1|.|few
TGTGCCACCAGCAGACAACAGGGGAACACTGAAGCTTTCTTT
CATSRQQGNTEAFF
>TRBV6-6|TRBJ2-2|.|.
TGTGCCAGCACTGGCCCAGGGGTCGGGGAGCTGTTTTTT
CASTGPGVGELFF
>TRBV6-1|TRBJ1-2|.|few
TGTGCCAGTCTGGGGGACACGGGCTATGGCTACACCTTC
CASLGDTGYGYTF
>TRBV12-3/TRBV12-4|TRBJ2-7|.|.
TGTGCCAGCAGCCCTCCCCCGGGACGAGGGAGTTACGAGCAGTACTTC
CASSPPPGRGSYEQYF
>TRBV6-5|TRBJ2-1|TRBD2|.
TGTGCCAGCAGTTACTTCGCGGGAGGAGTAGCCGAGCAGTTCTTC
CASSYFAGGVAEQFF
>TRBV7-3|TRBJ2-1|.|few
TGTGCCAGCAGCCCAAATGCGGGGCCCCACAATGAGCAGTTCTTC
CASSPNAGPHNEQFF
>TRBV20-1|TRBJ2-3|TRBD1|.
TGCAGTGCTCATTCCGGGACAGGAGGCACAGATACGCAGTATTTT
CSAHSGTGGTDTQYF
>TRBV19|TRBJ1-2|.|.
TGTGCCAGTAGTCTTCAGCTAATGACAGCTAACTATGGCTACACCTTC
CASSLQLMTANYGYTF
>TRBV2|TRBJ1-6|.|.
TGTGCCAGCAGATACCGGGACGGAGGAAATTCACCCCTCCACTTT
CASRYRDGGNSPLHF
>TRBV12-3/TRBV12-4|TRBJ2-1|.|few
TGTGCCAGCAGAGGGGACATTTACAATGAGCAGTTCTTC
CASRGDIYNEQFF
>TRBV28|TRBJ2-7|TRBD2|.
TGTGCCAGCAAACCCGGGACTAGCGGGAGGGCCACCTACGAGCAGTACTTC
CASKPGTSGRATYEQYF
>TRBV15|TRBJ2-7|.|many
TGTGCCACCAGCAGAGGCAGGGATTCCTACGAGCAGTACTTC
CATSRGRDSYEQYF
>TRBV12-5|TRBJ2-2|TRBD2|.
TGTGCTAGTGTGATTCTCGGGAGGGAGGGCCGGAGTGGAACGAACACCGGGGAGCTGTTTTTT
CASVILGREGRSGTNTGELFF
>TRBV7-6|TRBJ2-5|.|.
TGTGCCAGCAGCTTATGGACGGGCGGAGGGACCCAGTACTTC
CASSLWTGGGTQYF
>TRBV30|TRBJ2-2|.|.
TGTGCCTGGAGTGCGGGGTTGGGGGCGTTGAACACCGGGGAGCTGTTTTTT
CAWSAGLGALNTGELFF
>TRBV7-6|TRBJ2-1|TRBD2|many
TGTGCCAGCAGCGCGGGGGGACCATACAATGAGCAGTTCTTC
CASSAGGPYNEQFF
>TRBV20-1|TRBJ1-5|.|few
TGCAGTGCTAAAGGGGGATCCGATCAGCCCCAGCATTTT
CSAKGGSDQPQHF
>TRBV11-1|TRBJ2-1|TRBD2|.
TGTGCCAGCAGCTTAATTGTGTCAGGCGGGAGTGCCGCCTACAATGAGCAGTTCTTC
CASSLIVSGGSAAYNEQFF